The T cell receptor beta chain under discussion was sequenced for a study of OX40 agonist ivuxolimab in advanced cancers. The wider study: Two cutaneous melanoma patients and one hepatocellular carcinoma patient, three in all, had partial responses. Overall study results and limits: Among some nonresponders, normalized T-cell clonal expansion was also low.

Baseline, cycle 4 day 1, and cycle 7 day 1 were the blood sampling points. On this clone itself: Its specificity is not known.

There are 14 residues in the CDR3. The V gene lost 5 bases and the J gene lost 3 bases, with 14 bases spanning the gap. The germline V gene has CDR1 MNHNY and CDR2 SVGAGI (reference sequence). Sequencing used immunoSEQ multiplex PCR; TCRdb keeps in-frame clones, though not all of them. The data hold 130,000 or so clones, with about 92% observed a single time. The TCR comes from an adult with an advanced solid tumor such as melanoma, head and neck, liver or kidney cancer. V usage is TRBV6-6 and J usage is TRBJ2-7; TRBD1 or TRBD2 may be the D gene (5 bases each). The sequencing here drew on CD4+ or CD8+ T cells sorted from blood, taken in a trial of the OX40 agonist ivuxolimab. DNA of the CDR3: TGTGCCAGCAGTCACCGGGACGGCCACTACGAGCAGTACTTC. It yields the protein CASSHRDGHYEQYF.